This TCR beta chain is drawn from a study of blood T cell repertoires in COVID-19. The wider study: PBMCs, B-cell-depleted T cells, or T cells were the source of the cDNA or gDNA that made up the material.

V gave up 2 bases and J gave up 5 bases; unmatched junction bases: 6. This CDR3 contains 15 residues. CDR1 MNHNS and CDR2 SASEGT come from the germline V gene. TCRdb's table, derived via immunoSEQ multiplex PCR, lists solely in-frame clones and lacks some. The table records 150,000 to 200,000 clones, roughly three quarters of them present only once. Everyone who took part was roughly 18 to 100 years old, and they came from 20 to 25 US areas. The TCR sequence derives from a woman between 45 and 60 years old with acute COVID-19. The chain carries TRBV6-1 and TRBJ2-1, with TRBD1 matching 7 bases. Sequencing was carried out using PBMCs or T cells enriched from blood (not recorded which). CDR3 protein: CASSEQGVSHNEQFF. For the CDR3, the DNA is TGTGCCAGCAGTGAACAGGGGGTTTCTCACAATGAGCAGTTCTTC.